Listed below are T cell receptor beta chains from one sample, sequenced in a study of blood T cells in healthy people across ages. TCRdb called the 5' RACE reads again in MiXCR, with one record for every CDR3 protein. This table has 660,000 or so distinct CDR3 sequences, under 70% appearing once. Sequencing was carried out using blood. These receptors were collected from a man aged 55 to 69 in good health. Both conserved end residues are part of each CDR3. Fields, in order: clone size, J gene, D gene, V gene, CDR3 protein, CDR3 DNA. D genes are given only for firm matches. Not every row has a clone size; where given, it reads once, few, many or a size class.

>many|TRBJ2-1|TRBD2|TRBV6-2/TRBV6-3
CASSPRLAGGPSEQFF
TGTGCCAGCAGTCCCCGGCTAGCGGGGGGGCCGAGTGAGCAGTTCTTC
>once|TRBJ1-1|-|TRBV18
CASSPRGGENTEAFF
TGTGCCAGCTCACCGCGTGGGGGGGAGAACACTGAAGCTTTCTTT
>many|TRBJ1-2|-|TRBV20-1
CSAPLDGRNYGYTF
TGCAGTGCTCCGCTAGATGGGAGGAACTATGGCTACACCTTC
>-|TRBJ2-5|TRBD2|TRBV7-9
CASSLLTSGYQETQYF
TGTGCCAGCAGCTTATTAACTAGCGGATACCAAGAGACCCAGTACTTC
>once|TRBJ2-1|-|TRBV3-1
CASSQGSSGNEQFF
TGTGCCAGCAGCCAAGGGAGTTCCGGCAATGAGCAGTTCTTC
>-|TRBJ2-3|-|TRBV28
CASSSTLPTDTQYF
TGTGCCAGCAGTTCGACCCTCCCCACAGATACGCAGTATTTT
>once|TRBJ1-2|-|TRBV3-1
CASSQGGGLDYGYTF
TGTGCCAGCAGCCAAGGGGGAGGACTTGACTATGGCTACACCTTC
>-|TRBJ1-2|-|TRBV2
CASRKTGPLGYTF
TGTGCCAGCAGGAAAACAGGGCCGCTTGGCTACACCTTC
>-|TRBJ2-5|-|TRBV6-5
CASSAGPDGTQYF
TGTGCCAGCAGTGCGGGCCCTGACGGGACCCAGTACTTC
>-|TRBJ2-7|TRBD1|TRBV10-2
CASKRAQGAFEQYF
TGCGCCAGCAAGAGGGCGCAGGGGGCGTTTGAGCAGTACTTC
>-|TRBJ1-6|-|TRBV28
CASGSGNSPLHF
TGTGCCAGCGGCAGTGGTAATTCACCCCTCCACTTT
>-|TRBJ2-1|TRBD2|TRBV12-3/TRBV12-4
CASSWGLAGRNNEQFF
TGTGCCAGCAGCTGGGGACTAGCGGGTAGGAACAATGAGCAGTTCTTC
>-|TRBJ2-7|TRBD1|TRBV29-1
CSALGQGSEQYF
TGCAGCGCCCTTGGACAGGGGAGCGAGCAGTACTTC
>-|TRBJ2-7|-|TRBV6-5
CASSYWARIEYEQYF
TGTGCCAGCAGTTACTGGGCACGAATCGAATACGAGCAGTACTTC
>-|TRBJ1-1|-|TRBV28
CASSIPGGITEAFF
TGTGCCAGCAGTATTCCAGGCGGGATCACTGAAGCTTTCTTT
>-|TRBJ2-7|-|TRBV5-1
CASRGWGDSYEQYF
TGCGCCAGCAGAGGTTGGGGCGACTCCTACGAGCAGTACTTC
>-|TRBJ1-1|-|TRBV10-3
CAISESGGVNTEAFF
TGTGCCATCAGTGAGTCAGGAGGGGTCAACACTGAAGCTTTCTTT
>few|TRBJ2-1|-|TRBV20-1
CSARGGRVSSYNEQFF
TGCAGTGCTAGAGGTGGTAGGGTAAGCTCCTACAATGAGCAGTTCTTC
>-|TRBJ1-2|TRBD1|TRBV7-9
CASSLTTPRTGAFYGYTF
TGTGCCAGCAGCTTAACAACCCCTCGGACAGGGGCTTTCTATGGCTACACCTTC
>-|TRBJ2-5|-|TRBV6-5
CASSGPVQETQYF
TGTGCCAGCAGTGGCCCGGTCCAAGAGACCCAGTACTTC
>-|TRBJ1-2|TRBD1|TRBV5-1
CASSDQGAFSNYGYTF
TGCGCCAGCAGCGACCAGGGGGCCTTCTCTAACTATGGCTACACCTTC
>-|TRBJ1-3|-|TRBV5-8
CASSRRGSGNTIYF
TGTGCCAGCAGCCGACGGGGATCTGGAAACACCATATATTTT
>-|TRBJ1-2|-|TRBV9
CASSQRTGRGGYTF
TGTGCCAGCAGCCAAAGGACGGGGAGAGGCGGCTACACCTTT
>-|TRBJ2-1|-|TRBV20-1
CSARKRTAGEQFF
TGCAGTGCTCGAAAGCGGACTGCTGGTGAGCAGTTCTTC
>-|TRBJ2-7|-|TRBV6-2/TRBV6-3
CASSDRSAYEQYF
TGTGCCAGCAGCGACAGATCGGCCTACGAGCAGTACTTC
>-|TRBJ2-6|TRBD1|TRBV5-1
CASSGDSDSGADVLTF
TGCGCCAGCAGCGGGGACAGTGACTCTGGGGCCGACGTCCTGACTTTC
>-|TRBJ2-7|TRBD1|TRBV20-1
CSALGRQGARNEQYF
TGCAGTGCACTCGGCCGACAGGGGGCGAGGAACGAGCAGTACTTC
>few|TRBJ1-1|-|TRBV6-2/TRBV6-3
CASSSVGAVRSEAFF
TGTGCCAGCAGCTCCGTGGGCGCCGTCAGGTCAGAAGCTTTCTTT
>-|TRBJ2-3|TRBD1|TRBV29-1
CSCRGSQGRAGTDTQYF
TGCAGCTGTCGTGGTTCACAGGGGAGAGCTGGCACAGATACGCAGTATTTT
>few|TRBJ2-7|-|TRBV28
CASRPDRSARGQYF
TGTGCCAGCAGACCCGACAGGTCAGCTCGTGGGCAGTACTTC
>few|TRBJ2-5|TRBD1|TRBV2
CASSENRGPQETQYF
TGTGCCAGCAGTGAGAACAGGGGTCCACAAGAGACCCAGTACTTC
>-|TRBJ1-5|-|TRBV24-1
CATSDSAQPQHF
TGTGCCACCAGTGACTCAGCTCAGCCCCAGCATTTT
>-|TRBJ2-5|-|TRBV14
CASSQDPGNQETQYF
TGTGCCAGCAGCCAAGATCCGGGGAACCAAGAGACCCAGTACTTC
>-|TRBJ2-1|-|TRBV20-1
CSARNAYNEQFF
TGCAGTGCTAGGAACGCCTACAATGAGCAGTTCTTC
>-|TRBJ2-6|-|TRBV4-1
CASSQARQGISGANVLTF
TGCGCCAGCAGCCAAGCCCGGCAGGGAATATCTGGGGCCAACGTCCTGACTTTC
>-|TRBJ2-5|TRBD1|TRBV23-1
CASSPPGTEKETQYF
TGCGCCAGCAGTCCCCCCGGGACAGAAAAAGAGACCCAGTACTTC
>-|TRBJ2-5|TRBD1|TRBV5-6
CASSWTQGAGRETQYF
TGTGCCAGCAGCTGGACGCAGGGGGCCGGGAGAGAGACCCAGTACTTC
>few|TRBJ2-7|-|TRBV21-1
CASSSSTGGSSEQYF
TGTGCCAGCAGCTCTTCGACAGGGGGCTCTTCCGAGCAGTACTTC
>-|TRBJ2-7|-|TRBV25-1
CASSDNWKYEQYF
TGTGCCAGCAGTGATAATTGGAAGTACGAGCAGTACTTC
>few|TRBJ2-4|-|TRBV11-2
CASSLSDRNKNIQYF
TGTGCCAGCAGCTTATCCGATAGAAATAAAAACATTCAGTACTTC
>once|TRBJ2-3|-|TRBV5-1
CASSGDQLSTDTQYF
TGCGCCAGCAGCGGTGACCAGCTCAGCACCGATACGCAGTATTTT
>-|TRBJ2-7|TRBD2|TRBV25-1
CASSSGLAGIVGEQYF
TGTGCCAGCAGTTCCGGACTAGCGGGGATTGTCGGCGAGCAGTACTTC
>-|TRBJ1-2|-|TRBV27
CASSLGVANGYTF
TGTGCCAGCAGTTTAGGGGTTGCGAATGGCTACACCTTC
>-|TRBJ2-5|-|TRBV20-1
CRAGRGWDETQYF
TGCAGGGCAGGCAGGGGATGGGACGAGACCCAGTACTTC
>-|TRBJ2-3|-|TRBV7-2
CASSLADGDTQYF
TGTGCCAGCAGCTTAGCCGACGGAGATACGCAGTATTTT
>-|TRBJ1-4|-|TRBV6-1
CASSADWGAGEKLFF
TGTGCCAGCAGCGCCGACTGGGGGGCGGGTGAAAAACTGTTTTTT
>-|TRBJ2-3|-|TRBV12-3/TRBV12-4
CASSFSRGTDTQYF
TGTGCCAGCAGTTTTTCCCGGGGCACAGATACGCAGTATTTT
>-|TRBJ2-5|-|TRBV4-1
CASSQGGGLRRETQYF
TGCGCCAGCAGCCAGGGAGGAGGACTACGCCGAGAGACCCAGTACTTC
>-|TRBJ2-5|-|TRBV12-3/TRBV12-4
CASSSAGWGGETQYF
TGTGCCAGCAGTTCCGCCGGATGGGGCGGGGAGACCCAGTACTTC
>-|TRBJ2-1|-|TRBV21-1
CASSKPRQGKRDEQFF
TGTGCCAGCAGCAAACCCCGACAGGGCAAGCGGGATGAGCAGTTCTTC
>-|TRBJ2-7|TRBD2|TRBV2
CASSGVVLAGASYEQYF
TGTGCCAGCAGCGGCGTCGTACTAGCGGGGGCATCCTACGAGCAGTACTTC
>-|TRBJ1-2|TRBD1|TRBV6-5
CASSYRGGRGYTF
TGTGCCAGCAGTTATAGAGGGGGCCGTGGCTACACCTTC